Listed below are T cell receptor beta chains from one sample, sequenced in a study of blood T cells in healthy people across ages. Each CDR3 protein gets one entry after TCRdb re-called the 5' RACE reads with MiXCR. The sample shows fewer than 950,000 distinct CDR3 sequences, roughly 35% of them seen only once. The sample consisted of blood. These TCRs come from a man between 18 and 35 years old in good health. Both conserved end residues are trimmed from each CDR3. The order of the fields is J gene, V gene, CDR3 protein.

j_call: TRBJ1-5; v_call: TRBV5-1; cdr3_aa: ASSLGAAGNQPQH
j_call: TRBJ2-7; v_call: TRBV10-3; cdr3_aa: AITGTNEQY
j_call: TRBJ1-1; v_call: TRBV29-1; cdr3_aa: SAYENTEAF
j_call: .; v_call: TRBV29-1; cdr3_aa: SVARGPPYNEQY
j_call: TRBJ1-2; v_call: TRBV12-3/TRBV12-4; cdr3_aa: ASSPTGPYYGYT
j_call: .; v_call: TRBV15; cdr3_aa: ATSRDPYEGGYEQY
j_call: TRBJ1-5; v_call: TRBV6-6; cdr3_aa: ASSRGDNQPQH
j_call: TRBJ2-1; v_call: TRBV9; cdr3_aa: ASSQEGGTSGYNEQF
j_call: TRBJ1-4; v_call: TRBV5-1; cdr3_aa: ASSLLGQVNEKLF
j_call: TRBJ2-5; v_call: TRBV20-1; cdr3_aa: SAYDRYLYNEQY
j_call: TRBJ1-4; v_call: TRBV9; cdr3_aa: ASSGGTGREKLF
j_call: TRBJ1-5; v_call: TRBV5-3; cdr3_aa: ARSLRRKNYSNQPQH
j_call: TRBJ2-7; v_call: TRBV7-2; cdr3_aa: ASSPTGFYEQY
j_call: TRBJ1-2; v_call: TRBV29-1; cdr3_aa: SVEVTNYGYT
j_call: TRBJ2-7; v_call: TRBV7-9; cdr3_aa: ASSRSGTDSYEQY
j_call: TRBJ2-4; v_call: TRBV4-3; cdr3_aa: ASSLSPGQTTDGQY
j_call: TRBJ2-7; v_call: TRBV5-1; cdr3_aa: ASSMGQGSYEQY
j_call: TRBJ1-1; v_call: TRBV29-1; cdr3_aa: SVSTGGNTEAF
j_call: TRBJ2-1; v_call: TRBV6-5; cdr3_aa: ASSLGTGRHEWF
j_call: TRBJ1-2; v_call: TRBV20-1; cdr3_aa: SVTGGADYGYT
j_call: TRBJ2-2; v_call: TRBV4-3; cdr3_aa: ASSQTRSTSTGELF
j_call: TRBJ1-2; v_call: TRBV7-2; cdr3_aa: ASSGTGAGYGYT
j_call: TRBJ1-2; v_call: TRBV20-1; cdr3_aa: SVGSYGYT
j_call: TRBJ1-2; v_call: TRBV6-5; cdr3_aa: ASSYLGGGNYGYT
j_call: TRBJ2-7; v_call: TRBV29-1; cdr3_aa: SVDSSSYEQY
j_call: TRBJ1-1; v_call: TRBV12-3/TRBV12-4; cdr3_aa: ASSLSGGRSEAF
j_call: TRBJ2-2; v_call: TRBV7-9; cdr3_aa: ASTRTVRQLF
j_call: TRBJ1-1; v_call: TRBV5-1; cdr3_aa: ASSPDSPYTEAF
j_call: TRBJ2-1; v_call: TRBV4-3; cdr3_aa: ASSLRQGDNEQF
j_call: TRBJ1-5; v_call: TRBV4-1; cdr3_aa: ASSRGTGGIGQPQH
j_call: TRBJ1-1; v_call: TRBV4-1; cdr3_aa: ASSQARATEAF
j_call: TRBJ1-1; v_call: TRBV12-3/TRBV12-4; cdr3_aa: ASSDARGGKGTEAF
j_call: .; v_call: TRBV28; cdr3_aa: AVRGYQETQF
j_call: TRBJ2-7; v_call: TRBV25-1; cdr3_aa: ASNKGDSREQY
j_call: TRBJ1-2; v_call: TRBV10-3; cdr3_aa: AISEQSNYGYT
j_call: TRBJ2-2; v_call: TRBV9; cdr3_aa: ASSVAERGNTGELF
j_call: TRBJ1-6; v_call: TRBV7-8; cdr3_aa: ASSLGSSSYNSPLH
j_call: TRBJ2-1; v_call: TRBV20-1; cdr3_aa: SARDLLPGQGDNEQF
j_call: TRBJ2-3; v_call: TRBV12-3/TRBV12-4; cdr3_aa: ASSLETGGGPDTQY
j_call: TRBJ2-1; v_call: TRBV7-9; cdr3_aa: ASWGLAYNEQF
j_call: TRBJ2-7; v_call: TRBV5-1; cdr3_aa: ASSWSGQGREQY
j_call: TRBJ1-2; v_call: TRBV4-2; cdr3_aa: ASSQDLRGTNYGYT
j_call: TRBJ2-7; v_call: TRBV7-2; cdr3_aa: ASSVRLAYEQY
j_call: TRBJ1-5; v_call: TRBV12-3/TRBV12-4; cdr3_aa: ASRATGRRPQH
j_call: TRBJ2-7; v_call: TRBV20-1; cdr3_aa: SARDLTRREQY
j_call: TRBJ2-1; v_call: TRBV5-1; cdr3_aa: ASSLVGTSGYNEQF
j_call: TRBJ1-2; v_call: TRBV20-1; cdr3_aa: SAQEGSVNYGYT
j_call: TRBJ1-6; v_call: TRBV20-1; cdr3_aa: SASFATAPIFDSPLH
j_call: TRBJ1-5; v_call: TRBV28; cdr3_aa: ASSFGTFSDQPQH
j_call: TRBJ1-5; v_call: TRBV12-3/TRBV12-4; cdr3_aa: ASSLNVGSNQPQH
j_call: TRBJ2-3; v_call: TRBV5-1; cdr3_aa: ASSLFGTGPTSTDTQY
j_call: TRBJ2-1; v_call: TRBV6-2/TRBV6-3; cdr3_aa: ASSKPRGSGWNEQF
j_call: TRBJ1-1; v_call: TRBV20-1; cdr3_aa: SARDPLNTEAF
j_call: TRBJ2-5; v_call: TRBV27; cdr3_aa: ASSPTGLAGPIYNEQY
j_call: TRBJ2-7; v_call: TRBV20-1; cdr3_aa: SARSEAKQPGYGYNEQY